By sample share, the clone carrying this T cell receptor beta chain is medium-sized (0.01 to 0.1%). What it binds is not known. Germline CDR1 is DFQATT and CDR2 is SNEGSKA (reference sequence). The CDR3 is 17 residues long. The V and J ends lost 0 bases and 1 base respectively, with 15 bases between them. Unfractionated whole blood yielded the extracted total RNA. This entry is derived from a study of human T cells and chemical hapten exposure. Study-wide results and caveats: Once DPC sensitization occurred, TCRs above 1 in 1000 frequency showed no change.

The library put unique molecular identifiers onto individual cDNA molecules. TCRdb re-called the reads with MiXCR, one entry per CDR3 protein. This table has 95,000 to 150,000 distinct CDR3 sequences, over 6.5% appearing once. The chain uses TRBV20-1 and TRBJ2-2, with D perhaps given as TRBD1 or TRBD2 (7 bases each). This TCR was sampled from a human donor in good health. Some clones in this sample may be carry-over from other donors' samples. The source material was whole blood. The DNA for the CDR3 is TGCAGTGCTAGAGATCCCGGGGGGACAGAGAACACCGGGGAGCTGTTTTTT. This gives the protein CSARDPGGTENTGELFF.